The 4 T cell receptor beta chains below were found in one sample sequenced in a study of T cells after yellow fever vaccination. TCRdb independently ran MiXCR on the 5' RACE reads; one entry per CDR3 protein. The repertoire has 610,000 or so distinct CDR3 sequences, roughly an eighth of them found once; the top ten carry more than 12%. The input for sequencing was PBMCs, taken on the day of the yellow fever booster vaccination. The source is a man aged 25-45 years who received the YFV17D yellow fever vaccine.

This clonotype was found many times. This chain uses TRBV7-9 with TRBJ1-5; 9 positions match TRBD1. Germline-derived CDR1 and CDR2 are SEHNR and FQNEAQ (reference sequence). This CDR3 contains 15 residues. V shed 5 bases and J 5 bases; nucleotides not matched to a gene: 7. CDR3 DNA: TGTGCCAGCAGCCGAGGACAGGGGATCGATCAGCCCCAGCATTTT. Encoded protein: CASSRGQGIDQPQHF.

The gene calls are TRBV7-2 and TRBJ2-7, with 8 bases fitting TRBD2. The CDR3 has 14 residues. Germline V gene lookup returns CDR1 SGHTA and CDR2 FQGNSA. With V trimmed by 5 bases and J by 7 bases, 10 bases remained unmatched. This CDR3 reads CASSPGGPTGEQYF. DNA of the CDR3: TGTGCCAGCAGCCCGGGAGGGCCTACGGGGGAGCAGTACTTC.

This clonotype was found a few times. CDR3 sequence reads: CASSADGYNSPLHF. In nucleotides, the CDR3 is TGCGCCAGCAGCGCGGACGGTTATAATTCACCCCTCCACTTT. The chain couples TRBV5-1 to TRBJ1-6; D is unresolved. The CDR3 extends over 14 amino acids. Germline V gene lookup returns CDR1 SGHRS and CDR2 YFSETQ. The V and J ends lost 4 bases and 4 bases respectively, with 9 bases between them.

This clonotype was observed a few times. The chain joins TRBV7-2 to TRBJ2-2, with D perhaps TRBD1 (5 bases). Trimming took 4 bases from V and 4 from J, leaving 10 bases between them. The CDR3 runs to 14 residues. Germline-derived CDR1 and CDR2 are SGHTA and FQGNSA. This chain's CDR3 is CASSSRVGTGELFF. DNA of the CDR3: TGTGCCAGCAGCTCCAGGGTGGGCACCGGGGAGCTGTTTTTT.